This T cell receptor (beta chain) was captured by sequencing in a study of shared clonotypes between healthy human individuals. At the level of the study: Researchers assigned three CD4 naive, three CD4 memory, two CD8 naive and one CD8 memory plate to each donor. Study-wide results and limits: Naive subsets usually exceeded memory subsets in estimated richness.

A remark on this clone: The antigen remains undetermined.

CDR1 and CDR2 (germline): MNHNS, SASEGT. Trimming took 10 bases from V and 5 from J, leaving 21 bases between them. The CDR3 runs to 14 residues. Among the donors, all were Caucasian adults who lived in Nashville, Tennessee. The protocol was immunoSEQ multiplex PCR, while the TCRdb copy is restricted to in-frame clones and leaves out a portion. The table lists about 1.1 million clones, roughly 77% of them singletons. The material sequenced was memory CD4+ T cells from PBMCs. Subset specified: CD45RA-negative fraction. The genes are TRBV6-1 and TRBJ2-7, with D perhaps TRBD2 (6 bases). The sequence came from a man younger than 30 in good health. Some clones in this sample may be carry-over from other donors' samples. The chain's CDR3 is CATRGGLGMDEQYF. In DNA, the CDR3 is TGTGCCACCCGTGGGGGGTTGGGGATGGACGAGCAGTACTTC.